Shown below are 14 T cell receptor beta chains from a single sample sequenced in a study of control samples from healthy donors and cancer patients. Produced via immunoSEQ multiplex PCR; TCRdb's table is partial and in-frame only. The sample holds 170,000 or so clones, more than 90% seen once. Sequenced sample: blood. All receptors come from a woman in her 40s in good health.

The genes are TRBV21-1 and TRBJ1-3. TRBV21-1 is shown as a pseudogene. The length of the CDR3 is 16 residues. CDR3 sequence (DNA): TGTGCCAGCACCTCAAGGGTGAGCCCGGGAGGAAACACCATATATTTT. As protein: CASTSRVSPGGNTIYF.

This rearrangement joins TRBV3-1 (or the pseudogene TRBV3-2) to TRBJ2-7; the match to TRBD2 covers 11 bases. The V segment lost 0 bases and the J segment 5 bases; nucleotides outside the gene matches: 0. The CDR3 sequence is 14 residues long. The germline V gene encodes CDR1 LGHDT and CDR2 YNNKEL (reference sequence). The CDR3 loop reads CASSQETSGDEQYF. In nucleotides, the CDR3 is TGTGCCAGCAGCCAAGAGACTAGCGGGGACGAGCAGTACTTC.

The chain combines TRBV5-1 with TRBJ2-6; D may be TRBD2 (6 bases). The CDR3 is 16 residues long. Germline assignment: CDR1 SGHRS and CDR2 YFSETQ. The V end lost 2 bases, the J end lost 3 bases, and 12 bases lay between the germline ends. The CDR3 sequence: CASSFPTRGGANVLTF. DNA for the CDR3: TGCGCCAGCAGCTTCCCCACGCGGGGTGGGGCCAACGTCCTGACTTTC.

As concerns this clone: Other DNA sequences within the sample encode an identical CDR3. The chain links TRBV5-1 to TRBJ1-5, with a possible D match to TRBD1 (5 bases). Germline values: CDR1 SGHRS, CDR2 YFSETQ. The V and J ends lost 4 bases and 1 base respectively, with 9 bases between them. The CDR3 is 14 residues long. The CDR3, as DNA: TGCGCCAGCAGCCCGGGGGGGAGCAATCAGCCCCAGCATTTT. Translating it yields CASSPGGSNQPQHF.

This clone counts as medium-sized (0.01 to 0.1%). The same CDR3 also results from other DNA sequences found in this sample. This rearrangement joins TRBV6-4 to TRBJ2-2; 10 bases agree with TRBD2. V lost 0 bases to trimming and J lost 6 bases; unmatched junction nucleotides: 1. CDR1 MRHNA and CDR2 SNTAGT come from the germline V gene. The CDR3 has 15 amino acids. The DNA for the CDR3 is TGTGCCAGCAGTGACTCAGCGGGGGGGCCCGGGGAGCTGTTTTTT. Its protein is CASSDSAGGPGELFF.

This chain joins TRBV2 and TRBJ1-1; D gene ambiguous. This CDR3 spans 12 amino acids. V was pared by 3 bases and J by 5 bases, with 7 bases between. Germline V gene data show CDR1 as SNHLY and CDR2 as FYNNEI. CDR3 nucleotide sequence: TGTGCCAGCAGTGATTGGCAGACTGAAGCTTTCTTT. Translated, it gives CASSDWQTEAFF.

V is TRBV29-1 and J is TRBJ1-1; D gene unclear. Germline V gene sequence: CDR1 SQVTM, CDR2 ANQGSEA. This CDR3 has 16 residues. V was cut by 6 bases and J by 0 bases, with 20 bases left in between. The chain's CDR3 is CSVGVGWGMMNTEAFF. In DNA form, the CDR3 reads TGCAGCGTCGGGGTAGGGTGGGGTATGATGAACACTGAAGCTTTCTTT.

This chain connects TRBV7-3 to TRBJ1-1; the D is unclear. The CDR3 has 14 amino acids. The germline CDR1 and CDR2 sequences are SGHTA and FQGTGA. V dropped 2 bases and J dropped 11 bases, with 18 bases sitting between them. CDR3 sequence: CASSLDSTGDTAFF. The CDR3 coding sequence is TGTGCCAGCAGCTTAGATTCTACGGGTGATACGGCTTTCTTT.

In DNA form, the CDR3 reads TGTGCCAGCAGCCTGGGACTAGCGGTTACCGGGGAGCTGTTTTTT. Residues: CASSLGLAVTGELFF. The chain joins TRBV7-9 to TRBJ2-2; TRBD2 matches at 11 bases. With V trimmed by 5 bases and J by 5 bases, 4 bases remained unmatched. Germline V gene lookup returns CDR1 SEHNR and CDR2 FQNEAQ (reference sequence). The CDR3 is 15 residues long.

V gene TRBV5-5 combines with J gene TRBJ1-2, with D possibly matching TRBD1 (6 bases). Germline assignment: CDR1 SGHKS and CDR2 YYEKEE (reference sequence). Trimming stripped 1 base from V and 6 bases from J, with 7 bases between. The CDR3 has 12 residues. The CDR3 DNA sequence: TGTGCCAGCAGCTTGTGGACAGATGGCTACACCTTC. Protein sequence: CASSLWTDGYTF.

The chain is built from TRBV7-9 and TRBJ2-5, with D tentatively TRBD1 (6 bases). Germline V gene sequence: CDR1 SEHNR, CDR2 FQNEAQ (reference sequence). The CDR3 is 12 amino acids. Trimming left V 5 bases short and J 5 bases short, with 9 bases between. This CDR3 reads CASSQGSETQYF. DNA for the CDR3: TGTGCCAGCAGCCAGGGGAGCGAGACCCAGTACTTC.

The chain couples TRBV15 to TRBJ1-1; TRBD1 matches at 7 bases. Germline CDR1 and CDR2: LNHNV and YYDKDF (reference sequence). The CDR3 has 13 residues. The V segment lost 9 bases and the J segment 4 bases; nucleotides outside the gene matches: 8. The CDR3 loop is CATSGTAFTEAFF. Here the CDR3 DNA reads TGTGCCACAAGCGGGACAGCCTTCACTGAAGCTTTCTTT. Drawing the rest from reference TRBV15 and TRBJ1-1, the complete variable domain is DAMVIQNPRYQVTQFGKPVTLSCSQTLNHNVMYWYQQKSSQAPKLLFHYYDKDFNNEADTPDNFQSRRPNTSFCFLDIRSPGLGDTAMYLCATSGTAFTEAFFGQGTRLTVV.

This chain uses TRBV5-4 with TRBJ2-1, with a tentative D call TRBD2 (6 bases). The CDR3 contains 16 residues. Germline assignment: CDR1 SGHNT and CDR2 YYREEE (reference sequence). Trimming removed 0 bases at V and 2 bases at J, with 12 bases between. CDR3 region: CASSLGRRDPYNEQFF. In nucleotides, the CDR3 is TGTGCCAGCAGCTTGGGTAGGAGGGACCCCTACAATGAGCAGTTCTTC.

DNA of the CDR3: TGTGCCAGCAGTGACCCAGGCAGGTCGGCCTACAATGAGCAGTTCTTC. Protein sequence: CASSDPGRSAYNEQFF. The J gene is TRBJ2-1, the V gene TRBV6-4; unclear D gene. The CDR3 runs to 16 residues. The germline V and J ends were trimmed by 2 bases and 2 bases, with 13 bases remaining between them. Germline loops: CDR1 MRHNA, CDR2 SNTAGT.